One and the same sample provided the 25 T cell receptor beta chains below, sequenced in a study of CD8+ T cells in alopecia areata. Extracted RNA was reverse transcribed into cDNA, the sequencing template. Only in-frame clones appear in the TCRdb table, and some are missing; sequencing was by immunoSEQ multiplex PCR. Among around 97,000 clones listed, less than 70% were seen once. Sequencing was carried out using CD4+ T cells sorted from blood. These receptors came from a human donor in good health.

A remark on this clone: At one of its ends the junction is not consistent with the germline gene, which may arise from a read error. At the DNA level, this CDR3 is encoded by other sequences in the same sample as well. This chain uses TRBV25-1 with TRBJ2-6; D ambiguous. This CDR3 comprises 13 residues. Germline loops: CDR1 MGHDK, CDR2 SYGVNS. The CDR3 bases are TGTGCCTGCCTCCGCTCTGGAGCCAACGTCCTGACTTTC. Translated: CACLRSGANVLTF.

This chain links TRBV7-2 with TRBJ2-7; D not resolved. The CDR3 runs to 15 residues. The V end lost 5 bases, the J end lost 3 bases, and 17 bases lay between the germline ends. Germline CDR1 and CDR2: SGHTA and FQGNSA. This chain's CDR3 is CASSPVVQPYYEQYF. The CDR3 coding sequence is TGTGCCAGCAGCCCAGTGGTCCAGCCCTACTACGAGCAGTACTTC.

This clone was recorded a few times. The chain combines TRBV30 with TRBJ2-3, with D tentatively TRBD1 or TRBD2 (5 bases each). This CDR3 is 15 amino acids long. V was cut by 4 bases and J by 0 bases, with 14 bases left in between. CDR1 is GTSNPN and CDR2 is SVGIG in the germline V gene (reference sequence). CDR3 in DNA: TGTGCCTGGAACGGGGCGGCTGGGAGCACAGATACGCAGTATTTT. As protein: CAWNGAAGSTDTQYF.

The chain employs TRBV19 and TRBJ1-6; D might be TRBD1 (5 bases). Trimming took 8 bases from V and 0 from J, leaving 11 bases between them. CDR1 LNHDA and CDR2 SQIVND come from the germline V gene (reference sequence). This CDR3 is 15 amino acids long. CDR3 region: CASGGGSSYNSPLHF. DNA of the CDR3: TGTGCCAGTGGTGGGGGAAGCTCCTATAATTCACCCCTCCACTTT.

V usage is TRBV7-2 and J usage is TRBJ2-7, with no clear D. Germline V gene lookup returns CDR1 SGHTA and CDR2 FQGNSA. With 5 bases removed from V and 2 bases from J, the gap between germline ends came to 16 bases. The CDR3 is 15 residues long. The CDR3 nucleotides read TGTGCCAGCAGCACCAGCCGGGCAGGAACCTACGAGCAGTACTTC. Its protein is CASSTSRAGTYEQYF.

This clone was observed many times. The genes are TRBV25-1 and TRBJ2-3, with TRBD2 matching over 11 bases. The CDR3 has 16 residues. V was pared by 4 bases and J by 1 base, with 4 bases of the junction left unmatched. Germline V CDR1 and CDR2: MGHDK, SYGVNS. This chain's CDR3 is CASSGATSGGTDTQYF. In DNA form, the CDR3 reads TGTGCCAGCAGTGGGGCGACTAGCGGGGGCACAGATACGCAGTATTTT.

The table lists this clone with a count of one. This chain connects TRBV30 to TRBJ2-5; TRBD2 might be the D (5 bases). V was shortened by 2 bases and J by 4 bases, with 11 bases between the two germline ends. The CDR3 sequence is 13 residues long. Germline V lookup: CDR1 GTSNPN, CDR2 SVGIG (reference sequence). CDR3 sequence reads: CAWSTRVGETQYF. The CDR3 DNA sequence: TGTGCCTGGAGTACTAGGGTGGGAGAGACCCAGTACTTC.

This clone was picked up many times. This sequence joins TRBV18 and TRBJ2-4; a possible D gene is TRBD1 (6 bases). V was clipped by 4 bases and J by 1 base, with 11 bases between them. The CDR3 is made up of 15 amino acids. The germline CDR1 and CDR2 sequences are KGHSH and LQKENI. The CDR3 loop reads CASSRGGLAKNIQYF. DNA for the CDR3: TGTGCCAGCTCACGAGGGGGTCTGGCCAAAAACATTCAGTACTTC.

The chain joins TRBV29-1 to TRBJ1-1; unclear D gene. This CDR3 region has 11 residues. Trimming removed 5 bases at V and 4 bases at J, with 8 bases between. Germline CDR1 is SQVTM and CDR2 is ANQGSEA. CDR3 bases: TGCAGCGTTAAACTTAGCACTGAAGCTTTCTTT. As protein: CSVKLSTEAFF.

This clone was seen a few times. The V and J genes are TRBV7-2 and TRBJ2-1; a weak D match, TRBD2 (6 bases). Trimming pared 0 bases from V and 7 bases from J, leaving 10 bases between. CDR3 size: 14 residues. Germline V lookup: CDR1 SGHTA, CDR2 FQGNSA. Here the CDR3 DNA reads TGTGCCAGCAGCTTAGCGGGGGGAGCTAATGAGCAGTTCTTC. It specifies CASSLAGGANEQFF. Complete variable domain (other parts from reference TRBV7-2 and TRBJ2-1): GAGVSQSPSNKVTEKGKDVELRCDPISGHTALYWYRQSLGQGLEFLIYFQGNSAPDKSGLPSDRFSAERTGGSVSTLTIQRTQQEDSAVYLCASSLAGGANEQFFGPGTRLTVL.

V and J are TRBV13 and TRBJ2-1; 7 nucleotides line up with TRBD2. The CDR3 sequence is 16 residues long. The germline gives CDR1 PRHDT, CDR2 FYEKMQ (reference sequence). The ends lost 5 bases at V and 2 bases at J; junction bases unmatched: 9. DNA for the CDR3: TGTGCCAGCAGCCTTTTCTCTAGCGGCCCCTACAATGAGCAGTTCTTC. This codes for CASSLFSSGPYNEQFF.

The chain recombines TRBV29-1 with TRBJ2-5; TRBD2 agrees at 12 bases. CDR3 size: 11 residues. V lost 6 bases to trimming and J lost 7 bases; unmatched junction nucleotides: 0. Germline V lookup: CDR1 SQVTM, CDR2 ANQGSEA. As DNA, the CDR3 is TGCAGCGTACTAGCGGGGGGGACCCAGTACTTC. Its protein product is CSVLAGGTQYF.

This clone turned up a few times. The junction shows a germline mismatch at one end, possibly a read error. The V and J genes are TRBV6-6 and TRBJ2-3; a possible D gene is TRBD2 (5 bases). This CDR3 spans 14 amino acids. Per germline, CDR1 MNHNY and CDR2 SVGAGI (reference sequence). The CDR3 region has the DNA TGTGCCATCAGTGAGCGGAGAAGCACAGATACGCAGTATTTT. Translated, it gives CAISERRSTDTQYF.

This clone turned up a few times. The V gene is TRBV29-1, the J gene TRBJ1-2, with 7 positions matching TRBD1. This CDR3 spans 13 amino acids. V was pared by 6 bases and J by 6 bases, with 10 bases of the junction left unmatched. The germline gives CDR1 SQVTM, CDR2 ANQGSEA. The CDR3 sequence is CSVQGADRDGYTF. The CDR3 bases are TGCAGCGTCCAAGGGGCCGACAGGGATGGCTACACCTTC.

This clone was detected only a few times. V and J are TRBV5-1 and TRBJ2-1, with TRBD2 matching over 9 bases. Germline CDR1 is SGHRS and CDR2 is YFSETQ. The V gene end was trimmed by 4 bases and the J gene end by 9 bases; junction bases not matched to a gene: 14. The CDR3 has 16 amino acids. The CDR3 nucleotides are TGCGCCAGCAGCCCCCCGGCTAGCCGCGGGAGGGTTGAGCAGTTCTTC. Encoded protein: CASSPPASRGRVEQFF.

The chain links TRBV5-1 to TRBJ1-1; D uncertain. The CDR3 consists of 13 residues. V dropped 2 bases and J dropped 1 base, with 6 bases sitting between them. The germline gives CDR1 SGHRS, CDR2 YFSETQ. DNA for the CDR3: TGCGCCAGCAGCTTTGATCCGAACACTGAAGCTTTCTTT. It encodes CASSFDPNTEAFF.

The chain combines TRBV7-2 with TRBJ2-7; D not certain. Germline loops: CDR1 SGHTA, CDR2 FQGNSA. V was pared by 2 bases and J by 3 bases, with 5 bases between. This CDR3 is 12 amino acids long. In nucleotides, the CDR3 is TGTGCCAGCAGCTTAAACGGCTACGAGCAGTACTTC. This gives the protein CASSLNGYEQYF. Using reference TRBV7-2 and TRBJ2-7 for the parts outside the CDR3, the full variable domain is GAGVSQSPSNKVTEKGKDVELRCDPISGHTALYWYRQSLGQGLEFLIYFQGNSAPDKSGLPSDRFSAERTGGSVSTLTIQRTQQEDSAVYLCASSLNGYEQYFGPGTRLTVT.

This clone was picked up a small number of times. The germline gene is not matched at one end of the junction; a read error may be the cause. V gene TRBV6-1 combines with J gene TRBJ2-3; 8 nucleotides agree with TRBD2. CDR3 size: 17 residues. Germline loops: CDR1 MNHNS, CDR2 SASEGT. The CDR3 loop reads CAISGRGLAGVTDTQYF. The CDR3 nucleotides read TGTGCCATCAGTGGCCGGGGGCTAGCGGGCGTCACAGATACGCAGTATTTT.

This chain joins TRBV6-1 and TRBJ2-7, with D uncertain. CDR3 length: 15 amino acids. CDR1 and CDR2 (germline): MNHNS, SASEGT. Trimming took off 7 bases at V and 0 bases at J, with 16 bases between the two ends. The CDR3 DNA is TGTGCCAGCATTTCAACATACTCGAGCTCCTACGAGCAGTACTTC. This codes for CASISTYSSSYEQYF.

The rearrangement uses TRBV5-5 and TRBJ1-2; weak D call: TRBD1 (5 bases). The CDR3 consists of 16 residues. Germline loops: CDR1 SGHKS, CDR2 YYEKEE (reference sequence). Trimming removed 4 bases from V and 0 bases from J, with 16 bases in between. In DNA form, the CDR3 reads TGTGCCAGCAGCGAGTCCATTTGGGGCGCTAACTATGGCTACACCTTC. Its translation is CASSESIWGANYGYTF.

This chain uses TRBV2 with TRBJ2-7; D unresolved. The germline V gene encodes CDR1 SNHLY and CDR2 FYNNEI. The V gene lost 4 bases and the J gene lost 0 bases, with 4 bases spanning the gap. The CDR3 consists of 12 residues. CDR3 coding DNA: TGTGCCAGCAGTGCGGACTCCTACGAGCAGTACTTC. Residues: CASSADSYEQYF.

The chain employs TRBV29-1 and TRBJ1-1; 7 bases align to TRBD1. This CDR3 contains 14 residues. Per germline, CDR1 SQVTM and CDR2 ANQGSEA. Trimming removed 0 bases from V and 8 bases from J; junction bases left unmatched: 9. The CDR3 spells CSVEDWPGGSEAFF. The CDR3 DNA follows: TGCAGCGTTGAAGATTGGCCAGGGGGGTCGGAAGCTTTCTTT.

The chain combines TRBV7-2 with TRBJ2-7; TRBD1 agrees at 9 bases. V lost 2 bases, J lost 2 bases, and 7 bases stayed unmatched. Germline loops: CDR1 SGHTA, CDR2 FQGNSA. The CDR3 has 16 residues. CDR3 DNA sequence: TGTGCCAGCAGCTTATCCGGGACAGGGTATCCCTACGAGCAGTACTTC. This encodes CASSLSGTGYPYEQYF.

The chain combines TRBV11-3 with TRBJ2-2; D is undetermined. Germline V gene sequence: CDR1 SGHNT, CDR2 YENEEA. The CDR3 is 18 residues long. Trimming took off 1 base at V and 3 bases at J, with 18 bases between the two ends. The chain's CDR3 is CASSLGPPRARHTGELFF. The CDR3 region has the DNA TGTGCCAGCAGCTTAGGTCCCCCCCGGGCCCGGCACACCGGGGAGCTGTTTTTT.

This clone was counted a few times. This CDR3 reads CASSLAAHEQYF. Here the CDR3 DNA reads TGTGCCAGCAGCTTAGCGGCCCACGAGCAGTACTTC. This chain joins TRBV7-9 and TRBJ2-5, with no clear D. The J call is in doubt because the DNA end fits TRBJ2-7 better. The CDR3 is made up of 12 amino acids. Looked up from germline, CDR1 is SEHNR and CDR2 is FQNEAQ (reference sequence).